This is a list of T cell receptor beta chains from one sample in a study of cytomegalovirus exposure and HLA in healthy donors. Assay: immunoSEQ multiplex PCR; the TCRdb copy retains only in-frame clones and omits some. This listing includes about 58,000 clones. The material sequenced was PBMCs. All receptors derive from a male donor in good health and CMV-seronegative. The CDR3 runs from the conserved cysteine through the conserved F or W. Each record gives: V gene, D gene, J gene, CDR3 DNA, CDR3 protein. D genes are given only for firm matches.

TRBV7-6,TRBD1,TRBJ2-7,TGTGCCAGCAGCTTAGCGAGGACCGGGACAGTTAGCGCCTACGAGCAGTACTTC,CASSLARTGTVSAYEQYF
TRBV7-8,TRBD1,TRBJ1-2,TGTGCCAGCAGTACGACAGGGAACTATGGCTACACCTTC,CASSTTGNYGYTF
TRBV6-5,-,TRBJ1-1,TGTGCCAGCAGTTACACCGACTCCCTCGGGACTGAAGCTTTCTTT,CASSYTDSLGTEAFF
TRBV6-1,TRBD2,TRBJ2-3,TGTGCCAGCAGTGAGACTAGCGGGAGCGGTTTACGTAGCACAGATACGCAGTATTTT,CASSETSGSGLRSTDTQYF
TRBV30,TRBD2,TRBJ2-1,TGTGCCTTCAACCCGACTAGCGGACTTTACAATGAGCAGTTCTTC,CAFNPTSGLYNEQFF
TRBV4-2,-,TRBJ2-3,TGTGCCAGCAGCCAGGCGAGGGACAACAGAGATACGCAGTATTTT,CASSQARDNRDTQYF
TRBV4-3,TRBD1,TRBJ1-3,TGCGCCAGCAGCCAAGCACAGGGGTCGGGAAACACCATATATTTT,CASSQAQGSGNTIYF
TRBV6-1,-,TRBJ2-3,TGTGCCACCCGGGAAAGCACAGATACGCAGTATTTT,CATRESTDTQYF
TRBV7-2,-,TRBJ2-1,TGTGCCAGCAGCTTAGGGCCCGATGAGCAGTTCTTC,CASSLGPDEQFF
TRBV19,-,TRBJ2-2,TGTGCCAGTTGGACAGCCAACACCGGGGAGCTGTTTTTT,CASWTANTGELFF
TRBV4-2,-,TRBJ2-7,TGTGCCAGCAGCCAAGGTCCCCAGGGCCACGAGCAGTACTTC,CASSQGPQGHEQYF
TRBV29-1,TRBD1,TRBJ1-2,TGCAGCGTGGCGGACAGGGGACCCTATGGCTACACCTTC,CSVADRGPYGYTF
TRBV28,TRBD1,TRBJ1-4,TGTGCCAGCAGAGACTCCGGGACAGGGAATGAAAAACTGTTTTTT,CASRDSGTGNEKLFF
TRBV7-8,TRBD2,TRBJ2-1,TGTGCCAGCAGCTTAGGGATAGCGGGAGGGGACAATGAGCAGTTCTTC,CASSLGIAGGDNEQFF
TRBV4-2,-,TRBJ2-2,TGTGCCAGCAGCCAAGTCAGGACTGATAACACCGGGGAGCTGTTTTTT,CASSQVRTDNTGELFF
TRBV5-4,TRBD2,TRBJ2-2,TGTGCCAGCAGCTTCATAGCGGGGGGGCCCGGGGAGCTGTTTTTT,CASSFIAGGPGELFF
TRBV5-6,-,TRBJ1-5,TGTGCCAGCAGCTTGGGTGGGGACTATAGCAATCAGCCCCAGCATTTT,CASSLGGDYSNQPQHF
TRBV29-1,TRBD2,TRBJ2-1,TGCAGCACCCGCTCTAGCGGACTATACAATGAGCAGTTCTTC,CSTRSSGLYNEQFF
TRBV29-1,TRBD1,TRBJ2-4,TGCAGCGGGGGACAGGGGGCCGACATTCAGTACTTC,CSGGQGADIQYF
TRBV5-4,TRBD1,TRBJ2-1,TGTGCCAGCAGGGGGGACAGGAGCCTAGCTTATGAGCAGTTCTTC,CASRGDRSLAYEQFF